The 2 T cell receptor beta chains given below trace back to one sample, sequenced in a study of OX40 agonist ivuxolimab in advanced cancers. The method was immunoSEQ multiplex PCR; TCRdb's version includes in-frame clones alone and lacks a portion of them. In the table there are about 21,000 clones, 65% to 80% of which are singletons. Sequencing used CD4+ or CD8+ T cells sorted from blood, obtained in a trial of the OX40 agonist ivuxolimab. Receptors originate from an adult with an advanced solid tumor such as melanoma, head and neck, liver or kidney cancer.

The rearrangement joins TRBV5-6 to TRBJ1-2; D not resolved. V was cut by 1 base and J by 3 bases, with 7 bases left in between. CDR1 is SGHDT, CDR2 YYEEEE, per germline. The CDR3 loop spans 13 amino acids. CDR3 DNA sequence: TGTGCCAGCAGCTTGTTGACCGACTATGGCTACACCTTC. It yields the protein CASSLLTDYGYTF.

This clone was counted a single time. This rearrangement joins TRBV25-1 to TRBJ2-3; 8 positions match TRBD1. Looked up from germline, CDR1 is MGHDK and CDR2 is SYGVNS. There are 16 residues in the CDR3. The junction had 7 bases not matched to a gene; V was cut back by 3 bases and J by 2 bases. CDR3 sequence reads: CASSDFSGQATDTQYF. CDR3 DNA sequence: TGTGCCAGCAGTGACTTCTCGGGACAGGCCACAGATACGCAGTATTTT.